Below are 3 T cell receptor beta chains sequenced from a single sample in a study of Ad26.COV2.S vaccination and SARS-CoV-2 variants. Libraries were prepared by immunoSEQ multiplex PCR; TCRdb keeps only in-frame clonotypes and omits some of them. The data show 350,000 to 400,000 clones, more than 85% seen once. Treatment of the sample: 15 to 20 received Ad26.COV2.S at low or high dose, single or two shots; about 5 received placebo; per-sample allocation not given. Sampling was done on day 63 after the first vaccine or placebo injection. Material: peripheral blood, obtained in a trial of Ad26.COV2.S vaccine versus placebo. The source is a person aged 18 to 65 who received the Ad26.COV2.S COVID-19 vaccine or a placebo.

This clone was seen just once. This chain connects TRBV2 to TRBJ2-7; the match to TRBD2 covers 12 bases. CDR3 size: 15 residues. With V trimmed by 6 bases and J by 0 bases, 3 bases remained unmatched. From germline, CDR1 is SNHLY and CDR2 FYNNEI. Written as DNA, the CDR3 is TGTGCCAGCAGACTAGCGGGGGGCTTCTCCTACGAGCAGTACTTC. This sequence encodes CASRLAGGFSYEQYF.

This clone was seen more than once but under ten times. The CDR3 nucleotides are TGTGCCAGCAGCCCCCTGGCTACTCCGACCTACGAGCAGTACTTC. Its protein product is CASSPLATPTYEQYF. The chain is built from TRBV7-6 and TRBJ2-7, with D unclear. The CDR3 totals 15 residues. Germline V lookup: CDR1 SGHVS, CDR2 FNYEAQ. V was trimmed by 5 bases and J by 2 bases, leaving 16 bases between them.

The rearrangement uses TRBV19 and TRBJ2-1, with 7 bases aligning to TRBD1. With V trimmed by 3 bases and J by 5 bases, 10 bases remained unmatched. CDR1 is LNHDA and CDR2 is SQIVND in the germline V gene (reference sequence). The CDR3 loop spans 16 amino acids. This chain's CDR3 is CASSIHISTGNNEQFF. For the CDR3, the DNA is TGTGCCAGTAGTATCCACATCTCGACAGGGAACAATGAGCAGTTCTTC.